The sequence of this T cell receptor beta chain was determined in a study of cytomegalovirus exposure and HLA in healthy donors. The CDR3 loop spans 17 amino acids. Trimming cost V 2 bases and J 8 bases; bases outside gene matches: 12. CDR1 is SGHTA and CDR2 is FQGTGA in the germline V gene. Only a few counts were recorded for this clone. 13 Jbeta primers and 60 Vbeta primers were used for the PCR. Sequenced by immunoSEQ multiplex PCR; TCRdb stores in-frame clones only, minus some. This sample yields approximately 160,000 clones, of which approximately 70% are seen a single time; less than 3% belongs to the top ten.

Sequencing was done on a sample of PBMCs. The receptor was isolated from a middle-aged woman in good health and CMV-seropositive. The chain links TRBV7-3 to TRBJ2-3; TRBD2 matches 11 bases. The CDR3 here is CASSLGLAGGYLGTQYF. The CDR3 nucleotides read TGTGCCAGCAGCTTAGGGCTAGCGGGAGGATATCTTGGTACGCAGTATTTT.